This T cell receptor beta chain was observed in a study of chemoradiotherapy in HPV16-positive cancers. Across the whole study: Candidate HPV-specific clones and shared TCR motifs came from a couple of HPV16-positive patients.

CDR1 is SGHVS, CDR2 FQNEAQ, per germline. V was shortened by 1 base and J by 6 bases, with 12 bases between the two germline ends. CDR3 length equals 14 residues. Profiled with immunoSEQ multiplex PCR; TCRdb holds only in-frame clones, not every one. Here the sample spans 45,000 to 60,000 clones, more than 90% being singletons. This TCR was recovered from a human donor with HPV-associated anogenital cancer. This chain uses TRBV7-8 with TRBJ1-1; no clear D. The sequences come from blood, collected from a patient who underwent chemoradiotherapy. DNA for the CDR3: TGTGCCAGCAGCTTAGGTCGGTTGTTGCCTGAAGCTTTCTTT. This gives the protein CASSLGRLLPEAFF.